A single sample gave rise to the 25 T cell receptor beta chains below, sequenced in a study of T-cell memory formation after mild COVID-19. One entry per CDR3 protein, called by TCRdb with MiXCR from the 5' RACE reads. Of roughly 280,000 distinct CDR3 sequences listed, 8% to 10% are singletons. The sample was PBMCs or a T cell subset sorted from them (not recorded which). The source is a man aged 18-30 years who had mild COVID-19 (a few samples of this study predate the infection). Cell type and time point are not known.

This clonotype was seen only a few times. The chain links TRBV7-9 to TRBJ1-2; possibly TRBD1 for D (5 bases). The CDR3 totals 10 residues. Germline-derived CDR1 and CDR2 are SEHNR and FQNEAQ (reference sequence). V was pared by 4 bases and J by 13 bases, with 10 bases between. The CDR3: CASSSRVFTF. CDR3 DNA: TGTGCCAGCAGCTCCAGGGTGTTCACCTTC.

This chain uses TRBV18 with TRBJ2-1; D perhaps matches TRBD2 (6 bases). This CDR3 spans 15 amino acids. Trimming removed 0 bases at V and 5 bases at J, with 11 bases between. The germline V gene has CDR1 KGHSH and CDR2 LQKENI. The CDR3 DNA sequence: TGTGCCAGCTCACCACCTAGGGTAGCGGACAATGAGCAGTTCTTC. It translates to CASSPPRVADNEQFF.

This clonotype was observed a few times. The chain recombines TRBV27 with TRBJ1-1; tentatively, D is TRBD1 (6 bases). V lost 6 bases and J lost 3, with 8 bases in between. The CDR3 sequence is 12 residues long. Germline V lookup: CDR1 MNHEY, CDR2 SMNVEV (reference sequence). CDR3 DNA sequence: TGTGCCAGCAGAGGGGGGGACACTGAAGCTTTCTTT. This translates into CASRGGDTEAFF.

The rearrangement links TRBV5-5 to TRBJ2-7; D ambiguous. The germline CDR1 and CDR2 sequences are SGHKS and YYEKEE (reference sequence). Between the trimmed V and J ends, which lost 5 bases and 3 bases, there was a span of 18 bases. This CDR3 comprises 15 residues. CDR3 sequence: CASSETGGLGYEQYF. DNA of the CDR3: TGTGCCAGCAGTGAAACGGGTGGGTTGGGCTACGAGCAGTACTTC.

This clonotype was counted a few times. The chain recombines TRBV6-5 with TRBJ1-6; D gene uncertain. Germline CDR1 MNHEY, CDR2 SVGAGI. Trimming took 7 bases from V and 6 from J, leaving 16 bases between them. CDR3 length equals 15 residues. For the CDR3, the DNA is TGTGCCAGCACCACAACGTATGGGGTTAATTCACCCCTCCACTTT. Encoded protein: CASTTTYGVNSPLHF.

This chain uses TRBV11-2 with TRBJ1-3; D possibly corresponds to TRBD1 (6 bases). The CDR3 has 16 residues. Germline V gives CDR1 SGHAT, CDR2 FQNNGV. Trimming removed 5 bases at V and 0 bases at J, with 14 bases between. CDR3 residues: CASSKQTGSSGNTIYF. The CDR3 region has the DNA TGTGCCAGCAGCAAACAGACAGGCTCCTCTGGAAACACCATATATTTT.

This clonotype has at least ten counts. V usage is TRBV29-1 and J usage is TRBJ2-2, with D possibly TRBD2 on 5 matching bases. CDR3 size: 13 residues. CDR1 is SQVTM, CDR2 ANQGSEA, per germline. Trimming removed 1 base from V and 5 bases from J, with 8 bases in between. The CDR3 DNA reads as TGCAGCGTTGAAGGCCGCGGGACCGGGGAGCTGTTTTTT. Its translation is CSVEGRGTGELFF.

This clonotype occurred many times. V and J are TRBV15 and TRBJ1-2, with D perhaps matching TRBD1 (6 bases). The CDR3 is made up of 17 amino acids. Germline V gene lookup returns CDR1 LNHNV and CDR2 YYDKDF (reference sequence). V shed 1 base and J shed 4 bases, with 19 bases lying between them. In DNA, the CDR3 is TGTGCCACCAGCAGAGCGAGCGCACAGGGAGGTGGCTATGGCTACACCTTC. This codes for CATSRASAQGGGYGYTF. Together with reference TRBV15 and TRBJ1-2, the CDR3 gives the full variable domain: DAMVIQNPRYQVTQFGKPVTLSCSQTLNHNVMYWYQQKSSQAPKLLFHYYDKDFNNEADTPDNFQSRRPNTSFCFLDIRSPGLGDTAMYLCATSRASAQGGGYGYTFGSGTRLTVV.

This chain uses TRBV24-1 with TRBJ1-4, with 8 bases matching TRBD1. The CDR3 runs 18 residues. Germline assignment: CDR1 KGHDR and CDR2 SFDVKD. V shed 3 bases, J shed 1 base, and the junction held 9 bases outside the gene matches. The CDR3 loop is CATSDPRATGGTNEKLFF. The CDR3 bases are TGTGCCACCAGTGATCCTAGAGCAACAGGGGGAACTAATGAAAAACTGTTTTTT.

V usage is TRBV7-2 and J usage is TRBJ2-7, with D possibly TRBD2 on 6 matching bases. V lost 6 bases, J lost 3 bases, and 18 bases lay in between. This CDR3 spans 15 amino acids. Germline V gene data show CDR1 as SGHTA and CDR2 as FQGNSA. CDR3 residues: CASRRGTVDVYEQYF. Here the CDR3 DNA reads TGTGCCAGCAGACGGGGGACGGTAGACGTCTACGAGCAGTACTTC.

The table lists this clonotype with a few counts. This chain joins TRBV5-1 and TRBJ2-7, with D possibly being TRBD1 (7 bases). The CDR3 is made up of 15 amino acids. Looked up from germline, CDR1 is SGHRS and CDR2 is YFSETQ. Between the trimmed V and J ends, which lost 1 base and 2 bases, there was a span of 13 bases. CDR3 in amino acids: CASSLSRGVAYEQYF. The CDR3 DNA reads as TGCGCCAGCAGCTTGTCCAGGGGGGTCGCCTACGAGCAGTACTTC.

This clonotype was observed a handful of times. The chain combines TRBV12-3 or TRBV12-4 with TRBJ2-5; maybe TRBD2 (5 bases). Trimming pared 5 bases from V and 6 bases from J, leaving 10 bases between. The CDR3 totals 12 residues. In DNA form, the CDR3 reads TGTGCCAGCAGTACTAGTTTGCAGACCCAGTACTTC. Amino acids: CASSTSLQTQYF.

Only a few counts were recorded for this clonotype. The V and J genes are TRBV6-5 and TRBJ1-2; D may be TRBD1 (6 bases). The V end was cut by 5 bases, the J end by 5 bases, with 12 bases between. CDR3 length: 13 residues. The germline V gene has CDR1 MNHEY and CDR2 SVGAGI. CDR3 bases: TGTGCCAGCAGTAGACAGGAGAGGTATGGCTACACCTTC. Translated, it gives CASSRQERYGYTF.

There are a few counts of this clonotype. The chain recombines TRBV29-1 with TRBJ1-4; D possibly corresponds to TRBD1 (5 bases). Trimming removed 2 bases at V and 8 bases at J, with 12 bases between. Germline loops: CDR1 SQVTM, CDR2 ANQGSEA. The CDR3 has 13 amino acids. CDR3 sequence (DNA): TGCAGCGTTGAACAGGGTGGAGGCGAAAAACTGTTTTTT. It encodes CSVEQGGGEKLFF.

This clonotype was seen a handful of times. The chain employs TRBV6-5 and TRBJ2-2, with D tentatively TRBD1 (5 bases). The germline V gene encodes CDR1 MNHEY and CDR2 SVGAGI. This CDR3 has 15 residues. The V gene lost 0 bases and the J gene lost 5 bases, with 10 bases spanning the gap. For the CDR3, the DNA is TGTGCCAGCAGTTACTCGACGGCAGGGACCGGGGAGCTGTTTTTT. This encodes CASSYSTAGTGELFF.

A few counts support this clonotype. This rearrangement joins TRBV20-1 to TRBJ1-2; 10 positions agree with TRBD1. The CDR3 has 16 residues. Germline CDR1 is DFQATT and CDR2 is SNEGSKA (reference sequence). Unmatched junction bases numbered 13, after V lost 3 bases and J lost 6 bases. This chain's CDR3 is CSASNSGTGEDNGYTF. The CDR3 region has the DNA TGCAGTGCTAGTAACTCCGGGACAGGGGAGGATAATGGCTACACCTTC.

This clonotype has more than one count but fewer than ten. The rearrangement links TRBV6-6 to TRBJ2-5; the match to TRBD1 covers 7 bases. CDR3 length: 15 amino acids. V lost 2 bases, J lost 2 bases, and 5 bases stayed unmatched. Germline lookup yields CDR1 MNHNY and CDR2 SVGAGI (reference sequence). The CDR3 coding sequence is TGTGCCAGCAGTTACCCAGGGGGTCTGCAAGAGACCCAGTACTTC. Translating gives CASSYPGGLQETQYF.

This clonotype was seen more than once but under ten times. The chain couples TRBV11-2 to TRBJ2-7; possibly TRBD1 for D (6 bases). Trimming took off 2 bases at V and 7 bases at J, with 21 bases between the two ends. The CDR3 is made up of 16 amino acids. The germline gives CDR1 SGHAT, CDR2 FQNNGV. The CDR3 loop reads CASSLNSGSRRGEQYF. CDR3 DNA: TGTGCCAGCAGCTTAAATTCAGGGTCAAGAAGGGGGGAGCAGTACTTC.

This clonotype has at least ten counts. V and J are TRBV4-2 and TRBJ1-5; D is uncertain. Germline V lookup: CDR1 LGHNA, CDR2 YNFKEQ. This CDR3 is built from 11 residues. The V and J ends lost 5 bases and 8 bases respectively, with 7 bases between them. CDR3 bases: TGTGCCAGCAGCGGAAGGAAGCCCCAGCATTTT. It is translated as CASSGRKPQHF.

This clonotype was seen more than once but under ten times. The chain uses TRBV5-1 and TRBJ1-1; tentatively, D is TRBD1 (5 bases). The CDR3 has 15 residues. V was shortened by 1 base and J by 4 bases, with 14 bases between the two germline ends. Germline V gene sequence: CDR1 SGHRS, CDR2 YFSETQ. Written as DNA, the CDR3 is TGCGCCAGCAGCTTGCCACCAGGGTCGGCCACTGAAGCTTTCTTT. As protein: CASSLPPGSATEAFF. The full variable domain, rest sourced from reference TRBV5-1 and TRBJ1-1, is KAGVTQTPRYLIKTRGQQVTLSCSPISGHRSVSWYQQTPGQGLQFLFEYFSETQRNKGNFPGRFSGRQFSNSRSEMNVSTLELGDSALYLCASSLPPGSATEAFFGQGTRLTVV.

V and J are TRBV4-1 and TRBJ1-1, with 7 bases lining up with TRBD1. Per germline, CDR1 MGHRA and CDR2 YSYEKL. Germline trimming cut 0 bases from V and 5 bases from J; bases unmatched to any gene: 9. This CDR3 spans 16 amino acids. The CDR3 loop reads CASSQDQGEITTEAFF. CDR3 DNA sequence: TGCGCCAGCAGCCAAGACCAGGGGGAAATTACTACTGAAGCTTTCTTT.

This clonotype was counted a few times. V gene TRBV7-9 combines with J gene TRBJ1-2; D ambiguous. V dropped 5 bases and J dropped 6 bases, with 13 bases sitting between them. CDR1 SEHNR and CDR2 FQNEAQ come from the germline V gene (reference sequence). The length of the CDR3 is 13 residues. The CDR3 sequence is CASSPRLAHGYTF. The DNA for the CDR3 is TGTGCCAGCAGCCCCCGTCTTGCCCATGGCTACACCTTC.

The sample holds a few counts of this clonotype. This sequence joins TRBV12-3 or TRBV12-4 and TRBJ2-2; tentative D call: TRBD1 (6 bases). V lost 4 bases and J 5 bases, leaving 14 bases between the germline ends. This CDR3 is 15 amino acids long. CDR3 coding DNA: TGTGCCAGCAGTTCACCGGGACACCTGACCGGGGAGCTGTTTTTT. It yields the protein CASSSPGHLTGELFF.

This clonotype was observed a few times. The V and J genes are TRBV5-4 and TRBJ1-3; D is undetermined. CDR1 and CDR2 (germline): SGHNT, YYREEE (reference sequence). The CDR3 runs 14 residues. The V end lost 4 bases, the J end lost 0 bases, and 8 bases lay between the germline ends. Here the CDR3 DNA reads TGTGCCAGCAGCGATTACAGCTCTGGAAACACCATATATTTT. Amino acid sequence: CASSDYSSGNTIYF.

The chain recombines TRBV20-1 with TRBJ1-2; D ambiguous. The germline V gene encodes CDR1 DFQATT and CDR2 SNEGSKA (reference sequence). V was shortened by 6 bases and J by 6 bases, with 11 bases between the two germline ends. The CDR3 runs 11 residues. CDR3 bases: TGCAGTGCCGGTGTGGGTAATGGCTACACCTTC. Translating gives CSAGVGNGYTF.